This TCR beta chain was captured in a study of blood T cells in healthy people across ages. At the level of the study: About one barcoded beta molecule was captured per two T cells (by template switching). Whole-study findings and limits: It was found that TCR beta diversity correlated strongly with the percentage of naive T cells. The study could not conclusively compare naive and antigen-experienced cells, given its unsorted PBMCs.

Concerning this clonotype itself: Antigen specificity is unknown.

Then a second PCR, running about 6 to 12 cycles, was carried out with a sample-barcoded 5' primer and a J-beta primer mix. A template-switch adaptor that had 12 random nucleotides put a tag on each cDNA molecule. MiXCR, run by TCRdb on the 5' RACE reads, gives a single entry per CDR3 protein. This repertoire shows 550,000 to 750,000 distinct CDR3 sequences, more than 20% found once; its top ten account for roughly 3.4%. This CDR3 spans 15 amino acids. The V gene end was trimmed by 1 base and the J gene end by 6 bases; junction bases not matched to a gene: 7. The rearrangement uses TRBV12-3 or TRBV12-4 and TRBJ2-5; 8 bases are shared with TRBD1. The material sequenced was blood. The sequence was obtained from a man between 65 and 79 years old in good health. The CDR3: CASSLGTGLGKTQYF. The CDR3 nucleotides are TGTGCCAGCAGTTTAGGGACAGGGTTAGGGAAGACCCAGTACTTC.